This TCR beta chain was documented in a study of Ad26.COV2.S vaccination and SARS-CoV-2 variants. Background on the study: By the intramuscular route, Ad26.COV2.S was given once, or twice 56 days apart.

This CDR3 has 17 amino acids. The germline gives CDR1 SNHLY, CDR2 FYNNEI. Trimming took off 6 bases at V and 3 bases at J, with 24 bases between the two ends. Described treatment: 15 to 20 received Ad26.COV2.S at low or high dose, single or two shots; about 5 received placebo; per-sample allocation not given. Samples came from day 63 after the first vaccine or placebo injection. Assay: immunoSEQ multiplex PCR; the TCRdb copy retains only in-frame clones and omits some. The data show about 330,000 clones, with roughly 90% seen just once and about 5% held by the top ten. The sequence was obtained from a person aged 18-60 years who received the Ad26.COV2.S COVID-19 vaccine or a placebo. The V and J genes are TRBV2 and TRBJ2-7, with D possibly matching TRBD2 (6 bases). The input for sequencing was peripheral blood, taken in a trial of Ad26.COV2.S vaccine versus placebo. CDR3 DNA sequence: TGTGCCAGCAGGACTAGGAGGGGACCGATAGTACACTACGAGCAGTACTTC. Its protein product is CASRTRRGPIVHYEQYF.